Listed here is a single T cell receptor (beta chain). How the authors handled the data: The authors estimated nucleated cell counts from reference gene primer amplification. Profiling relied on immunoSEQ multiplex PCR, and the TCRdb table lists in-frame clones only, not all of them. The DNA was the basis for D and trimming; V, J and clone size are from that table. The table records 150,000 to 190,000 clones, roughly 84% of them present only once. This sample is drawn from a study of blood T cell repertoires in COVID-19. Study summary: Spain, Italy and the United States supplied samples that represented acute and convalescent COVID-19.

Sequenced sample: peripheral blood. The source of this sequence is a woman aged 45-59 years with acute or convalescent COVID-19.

The CDR3 sequence is CASRPGRVFGYTF. The CDR3 region has the DNA TGTGCCAGCAGGCCCGGCAGGGTTTTTGGCTACACCTTC. The rearrangement joins TRBV6-5 to TRBJ1-2, with D maybe TRBD1 (5 bases). Germline loops: CDR1 MNHEY, CDR2 SVGAGI. Trimming took off 6 bases at V and 7 bases at J, with 15 bases between the two ends. The CDR3 runs to 13 residues.